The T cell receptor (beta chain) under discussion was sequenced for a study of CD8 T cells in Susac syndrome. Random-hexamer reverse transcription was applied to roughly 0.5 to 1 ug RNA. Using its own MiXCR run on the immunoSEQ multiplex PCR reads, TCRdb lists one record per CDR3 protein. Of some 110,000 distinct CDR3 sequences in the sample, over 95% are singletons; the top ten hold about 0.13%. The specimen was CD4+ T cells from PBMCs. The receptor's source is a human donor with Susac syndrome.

The CDR3 sequence: CASSQSGGRGYGYTF. The CDR3 bases are TGTGCCAGCAGCCAATCTGGGGGGCGCGGATATGGCTACACCTTC. The chain links TRBV3-1 to TRBJ1-2; D is possibly TRBD1 (6 bases). The germline V and J ends were trimmed by 2 bases and 5 bases, with 15 bases remaining between them. The CDR3 runs to 15 residues. CDR1 is LGHDT and CDR2 is YNNKEL in the germline V gene (reference sequence).